Listed below are T cell receptor beta chains from one sample, sequenced in a study of blood T cell repertoires in COVID-19. Sequencing used immunoSEQ multiplex PCR; TCRdb keeps in-frame clones, though not all of them. The table records hundreds of thousands of clones, about 90% of them present only once. What was sequenced was peripheral blood. Every receptor here comes from a man aged 40-55 years with acute or convalescent COVID-19. Both conserved end residues are part of each CDR3. D genes are given only for firm matches.

cdr3_aa: CASSPSVLETQYF
cdr3_nt: TGTGCCAGCAGCCCTTCGGTGTTGGAGACCCAGTACTTC
d_call: NA
j_call: TRBJ2-5
v_call: TRBV14

cdr3_aa: CASSFRTGENTEAFF
cdr3_nt: TGCGCCAGCAGCTTCCGGACAGGGGAGAACACTGAAGCTTTCTTT
d_call: TRBD1
j_call: TRBJ1-1
v_call: TRBV5-1

cdr3_aa: CASSARGGESSPLHF
cdr3_nt: TGTGCCAGCAGTGCCCGAGGAGGGGAGAGTTCACCCCTCCACTTT
d_call: NA
j_call: TRBJ1-6
v_call: TRBV2

cdr3_aa: CASSQGGLEAFF
cdr3_nt: TGTGCCAGCAGCCAAGGGGGACTTGAAGCTTTCTTT
d_call: NA
j_call: TRBJ1-1
v_call: TRBV3-1/TRBV3-2

cdr3_aa: CARSLNKQQGARSSGYNEQFF
cdr3_nt: TGTGCCAGAAGCTTAAATAAGCAACAGGGGGCTCGTTCTAGCGGGTACAATGAGCAGTTCTTC
d_call: NA
j_call: TRBJ2-1
v_call: TRBV7-5

cdr3_aa: CAIRPARAGGQETQYF
cdr3_nt: TGTGCCATCAGACCCGCCAGGGCGGGGGGACAAGAGACCCAGTACTTC
d_call: TRBD2
j_call: TRBJ2-5
v_call: TRBV10-3

cdr3_aa: CASSPTGGADYEQYF
cdr3_nt: TGTGCCAGCTCACCTACAGGGGGCGCCGACTACGAGCAGTACTTC
d_call: TRBD1
j_call: TRBJ2-7
v_call: TRBV18

cdr3_aa: CASSQGADGYTF
cdr3_nt: TGTGCCAGCTCACAGGGAGCGGATGGCTACACCTTC
d_call: NA
j_call: TRBJ1-2
v_call: TRBV18

cdr3_aa: CATSDSTDQPQHF
cdr3_nt: TGTGCCACCAGTGATTCGACAGATCAGCCCCAGCATTTT
d_call: NA
j_call: TRBJ1-5
v_call: TRBV24-1

cdr3_aa: CASSQIPEHYEQYF
cdr3_nt: TGTGCCAGCAGCCAAATACCCGAACACTACGAGCAGTACTTC
d_call: NA
j_call: TRBJ2-7
v_call: TRBV3-1/TRBV3-2

cdr3_aa: CASSLIDNYNSPLHF
cdr3_nt: TGTGCCAGCAGCCTGATAGACAATTATAATTCACCCCTCCACTTT
d_call: NA
j_call: TRBJ1-6
v_call: TRBV3-1/TRBV3-2

cdr3_aa: CAIFQGARSPLHF
cdr3_nt: TGTGCCATTTTCCAGGGGGCACGGTCACCCCTCCACTTT
d_call: TRBD1
j_call: TRBJ1-6
v_call: TRBV10-3

cdr3_aa: CASSPANQETQYF
cdr3_nt: TGCGCCAGCAGCCCCGCTAACCAAGAGACCCAGTACTTC
d_call: NA
j_call: TRBJ2-5
v_call: TRBV4-1